This is a list of T cell receptor beta chains from one sample in a study of CD8 T cells in Susac syndrome. In TCRdb, the immunoSEQ multiplex PCR reads were re-called with MiXCR into one record per CDR3 protein. This table has roughly 130,000 distinct CDR3 sequences, nearly 95% appearing once. Sequenced: CD4+ T cells from PBMCs. Receptor source: a human donor in good health. Both conserved end residues are part of each CDR3. A D gene is named only where the DNA matches it firmly. Clone size is shown for a subset of rows, as once, few, many or a class of expanded clone.

d_call,clone_size,j_call,v_call,cdr3_aa,cdr3_nt
TRBD2,NA,TRBJ2-1,TRBV9,CASSVVGSGMGNEQFF,TGTGCCAGCAGCGTAGTCGGTAGCGGGATGGGTAATGAGCAGTTCTTC
NA,NA,TRBJ2-1,TRBV4-1,CASSQGVANEQFF,TGCGCCAGCAGCCAAGGAGTTGCCAATGAGCAGTTCTTC
NA,once,TRBJ2-3,TRBV2,CASNRYTDTQYF,TGTGCCAGCAACAGATACACAGATACGCAGTATTTT
TRBD2,NA,TRBJ2-5,TRBV5-1,CASSFVMGGQETQYF,TGCGCCAGCAGCTTTGTTATGGGAGGGCAAGAGACCCAGTACTTC
NA,NA,TRBJ2-7,TRBV6-6,CASSPSPYEQYF,TGTGCCAGCAGCCCAAGTCCCTACGAGCAGTACTTC
NA,once,TRBJ1-2,TRBV29-1,CSVEDISGLGGYTF,TGCAGCGTTGAAGATATCTCGGGATTAGGTGGCTACACCTTC
NA,once,TRBJ2-7,TRBV2,CASREPGLPDEQYF,TGTGCCAGCAGGGAACCGGGACTCCCCGACGAGCAGTACTTC
NA,NA,TRBJ1-1,TRBV30,CAWSPLFQNTEAFF,TGTGCCTGGAGTCCCCTTTTCCAGAACACTGAAGCTTTCTTT
NA,NA,TRBJ1-1,TRBV3-1,CASSQASRVNTEAFF,TGTGCCAGCAGCCAAGCCTCCAGGGTGAACACTGAAGCTTTCTTT
NA,NA,TRBJ2-7,TRBV30,CAWSGPGLASLYEQYF,TGTGCCTGGAGTGGCCCAGGGCTAGCGAGCTTATACGAGCAGTACTTC
NA,NA,TRBJ1-2,TRBV7-9,CASSLAQGYGYTF,TGTGCCAGCAGCTTAGCGCAAGGTTATGGCTACACCTTC